These 21 T cell receptor beta chains share one sample of origin, sequenced in a study of a mutant IDH1 vaccine in newly diagnosed glioma. Time point reported: week 47, end of study. What each vaccine dose contained was 300 ug of mutant IDH1 20-mer peptide, accompanied by topical imiquimod. Sequencing used immunoSEQ multiplex PCR; TCRdb keeps in-frame clones, though not all of them. The sample yields fewer than 60,000 clones, 65% seen once. Their antigens are not known. Material: peripheral blood mononuclear cells (PBMCs), obtained from a glioma patient whose treatment included an IDH1 peptide vaccine. Every receptor here comes from a middle-aged man with glioma. Some clones in this sample may be carry-over from other donors' samples.

The V gene is TRBV20-1, the J gene TRBJ2-7, with no clear D. This CDR3 is 11 amino acids long. From germline, CDR1 is DFQATT and CDR2 SNEGSKA (reference sequence). V was pared by 6 bases and J by 4 bases, with 10 bases between. The CDR3 region has the DNA TGCAGTGCCCTGAGACAATACGAGCAGTACTTC. This codes for CSALRQYEQYF.

V gene TRBV5-5 combines with J gene TRBJ2-7; 7 positions agree with TRBD1. V gave up 4 bases and J gave up 0 bases; unmatched junction bases: 7. Germline-derived CDR1 and CDR2 are SGHKS and YYEKEE (reference sequence). This CDR3 has 15 amino acids. The CDR3 region is CASSPEGQSSYEQYF. The CDR3 DNA sequence: TGTGCCAGCAGCCCAGAGGGACAGAGCTCCTACGAGCAGTACTTC. Full variable domain (outside the CDR3, taken from reference TRBV5-5 and TRBJ2-7): DAGVTQSPTHLIKTRGQQVTLRCSPISGHKSVSWYQQVLGQGPQFIFQYYEKEERGRGNFPDRFSARQFPNYSSELNVNALLLGDSALYLCASSPEGQSSYEQYFGPGTRLTVT.

V and J are TRBV7-9 and TRBJ1-1, with 8 bases aligning to TRBD1. V was pared by 5 bases and J by 1 base, with 3 bases of the junction left unmatched. The germline V gene has CDR1 SEHNR and CDR2 FQNEAQ (reference sequence). The CDR3 consists of 14 residues. The chain's CDR3 is CASSAGQGNTEAFF. CDR3 nucleotides: TGTGCCAGCAGCGCTGGACAGGGGAACACTGAAGCTTTCTTT.

This chain uses TRBV10-3 with TRBJ1-4; D not certain. CDR3 length equals 13 residues. V was cut by 2 bases and J by 6 bases, with 7 bases left in between. Germline CDR1 reads ENHRY; CDR2 reads SYGVKD. DNA for the CDR3: TGTGCCATCAGTGAGGGGAGGCATGAAAAACTGTTTTTT. Translation: CAISEGRHEKLFF.

Details on this clone: An end of the junction does not agree with germline; a read error may underlie this. The chain joins TRBV7-9 to TRBJ2-7; no reliable D call. CDR1 SEHNR and CDR2 FQNEAQ come from the germline V gene (reference sequence). The CDR3 contains 11 residues. The CDR3 spells CASSLDYGQYF. In DNA form, the CDR3 reads TGTGCCAGCAGCTTAGATTACGGGCAGTACTTC.

V usage is TRBV18 and J usage is TRBJ1-5; TRBD1 matches at 8 bases. V was clipped by 3 bases and J by 11 bases; unmatched bases: 12. The germline gives CDR1 KGHSH, CDR2 LQKENI. The CDR3 is 15 residues long. This CDR3 reads CASSPGQADYRTQHF. The CDR3 DNA sequence: TGTGCCAGCTCACCGGGACAGGCCGACTATCGGACCCAGCATTTT.

V and J are TRBV19 and TRBJ1-5, with D perhaps matching TRBD1 (5 bases). The CDR3 runs to 14 residues. Germline CDR1 reads LNHDA; CDR2 reads SQIVND (reference sequence). Deletions cut 8 bases from V and 1 base from J, with 12 bases between. This chain's CDR3 is CASDSRGSNQPQHF. The CDR3 DNA follows: TGTGCCAGTGACAGTCGGGGGAGCAATCAGCCCCAGCATTTT. The full variable domain, in which reference TRBV19 and TRBJ1-5 provide the parts outside the CDR3, is DGGITQSPKYLFRKEGQNVTLSCEQNLNHDAMYWYRQDPGQGLRLIYYSQIVNDFQKGDIAEGYSVSREKKESFPLTVTSAQKNPTAFYLCASDSRGSNQPQHFGDGTRLSIL.

The rearrangement links TRBV29-1 to TRBJ1-1; the match to TRBD1 covers 11 bases. V gave up 6 bases and J gave up 7 bases; unmatched junction bases: 10. The CDR3 is made up of 14 amino acids. The germline CDR1 and CDR2 sequences are SQVTM and ANQGSEA. The CDR3: CSVDRGRSSNEAFF. DNA of the CDR3: TGCAGCGTGGACAGGGGGCGATCTAGCAATGAAGCTTTCTTT.

V usage is TRBV5-8 and J usage is TRBJ1-2, with D hard to call. The CDR3 loop spans 11 amino acids. Germline V gene sequence: CDR1 SGHTS, CDR2 YDEGEE. Trimming left V 8 bases short and J 9 bases short, with 14 bases between. Here the CDR3 reads CASSGHQSYTF. The DNA of the CDR3 is TGTGCCAGTTCCGGGCACCAGAGCTACACCTTC.

This chain uses TRBV30 with TRBJ1-5, with 7 bases fitting TRBD1. The V segment lost 3 bases and the J segment 0 bases; nucleotides outside the gene matches: 2. This CDR3 is built from 14 residues. Germline V gives CDR1 GTSNPN, CDR2 SVGIG (reference sequence). The CDR3 reads CAWRQGGSNQPQHF. In nucleotides, the CDR3 is TGTGCCTGGAGGCAGGGGGGTAGCAATCAGCCCCAGCATTTT.

The gene calls are TRBV9 and TRBJ1-4; D perhaps matches TRBD1 (6 bases). The CDR3 runs to 14 residues. V was shortened by 4 bases and J by 6 bases, with 13 bases between the two germline ends. CDR1 and CDR2 from the germline V gene are SGDLS and YYNGEE. CDR3 protein: CASSSPGGDEKLFF. In DNA, the CDR3 is TGTGCCAGCAGCTCCCCGGGGGGCGATGAAAAACTGTTTTTT.

The V and J genes are TRBV7-6 and TRBJ2-2; D not resolved. From germline, CDR1 is SGHVS and CDR2 FNYEAQ. The V end was cut by 5 bases, the J end by 4 bases, with 5 bases between. This CDR3 has 12 amino acids. The CDR3 region has the DNA TGTGCCAGCAGCACGGTCACCGGGGAGCTGTTTTTT. This encodes CASSTVTGELFF.

This chain uses TRBV4-2 with TRBJ1-5; tentatively, D is TRBD1 (6 bases). Looked up from germline, CDR1 is LGHNA and CDR2 is YNFKEQ. V lost 0 bases and J 7 bases, leaving 10 bases between the germline ends. The CDR3 runs 14 residues. The CDR3 here is CASSQEGGDQPQHF. In DNA form, the CDR3 reads TGTGCCAGCAGCCAAGAAGGGGGGGACCAGCCCCAGCATTTT.

In nucleotides, the CDR3 is TGTGCCAGCAGCTTATCTTTTGGTCCCCAAGAGACCCAGTACTTC. This encodes CASSLSFGPQETQYF. The chain uses TRBV11-2 and TRBJ2-5; D is unresolved. Trimming removed 2 bases from V and 1 base from J, with 11 bases in between. Germline values: CDR1 SGHAT, CDR2 FQNNGV. CDR3 length: 15 amino acids.

CDR3 DNA sequence: TGTGCCAGCAGCCCACGGGAAAATGAAAAACTGTTTTTT. As protein: CASSPRENEKLFF. The chain combines TRBV2 with TRBJ1-4; D gene ambiguous. This CDR3 region has 13 residues. Germline values: CDR1 SNHLY, CDR2 FYNNEI. V was pared by 6 bases and J by 5 bases, with 10 bases between.

The chain has TRBV9 and TRBJ2-7; D is uncertain. The CDR3 loop spans 14 amino acids. V was pared by 0 bases and J by 6 bases, with 13 bases between. Germline V CDR1 and CDR2: SGDLS, YYNGEE. Written as DNA, the CDR3 is TGTGCCAGCAGCGTAGTAGGGTCTGATATCGAGCAGTACTTC. Translated: CASSVVGSDIEQYF.

This chain connects TRBV7-9 to TRBJ2-3; TRBD2 aligns across 9 bases. V trimming: 5 bases; J trimming: 11 bases; junction bases outside the gene matches: 11. This CDR3 contains 14 residues. Germline assignment: CDR1 SEHNR and CDR2 FQNEAQ (reference sequence). The CDR3 reads CASSRGGAQIKQYF. The CDR3 nucleotides read TGTGCCAGCAGCCGCGGGGGGGCACAGATAAAGCAGTATTTT.

This clone was observed a few times. The rearrangement joins TRBV2 to TRBJ1-1; D is unresolved. Deletions cut 1 base from V and 2 bases from J, with 5 bases between. The CDR3 spans 13 residues. Germline V CDR1 and CDR2: SNHLY, FYNNEI. The CDR3 loop is CASSEEFNTEAFF. The CDR3 DNA follows: TGTGCCAGCAGTGAAGAGTTTAACACTGAAGCTTTCTTT.

CDR3 in amino acids: CASSTKGGLRSYGYTF. In nucleotides, the CDR3 is TGTGCCAGTAGTACAAAAGGGGGACTTCGCAGTTATGGCTACACCTTC. The rearrangement links TRBV19 to TRBJ1-2; a weak D match, TRBD1 (6 bases). The CDR3 totals 16 residues. The germline gives CDR1 LNHDA, CDR2 SQIVND (reference sequence). V was shortened by 4 bases and J by 5 bases, with 20 bases between the two germline ends.

This clone was counted a single time. This rearrangement joins TRBV5-5 to TRBJ1-3; 8 nucleotides agree with TRBD1. The CDR3 length is 15 residues. Looked up from germline, CDR1 is SGHKS and CDR2 is YYEKEE (reference sequence). Unmatched junction bases numbered 1, after V lost 0 bases and J lost 2 bases. The CDR3 coding sequence is TGTGCCAGCAGCTTGGGGACAGGGCCTGGAAACACCATATATTTT. Amino acid sequence: CASSLGTGPGNTIYF.

V is TRBV5-1 and J is TRBJ2-7, with D unclear. Per the germline V gene, CDR1 is SGHRS and CDR2 is YFSETQ. The CDR3 spans 14 residues. The ends were cut back, 0 bases at V and 3 bases at J, with 10 bases in the middle. CDR3 amino acids: CASSLADGVYEQYF. The CDR3 DNA is TGCGCCAGCAGCTTGGCCGACGGAGTCTACGAGCAGTACTTC.